The 8 T cell receptor beta chains presented below share a single source sample, sequenced in a study of CD8+ T cells in alopecia areata. This sample's treatment: oral pan-JAK inhibitor, 5-10 mg twice daily. As the sequencing template, cDNA was produced by extracting RNA and reverse transcribing it. Generated by immunoSEQ multiplex PCR, the TCRdb table keeps only in-frame clones and is missing some. The data contain 190,000 or so clones, 50% to 60% of them singletons. The specimen comprised CD4+ T cells sorted from blood, sampled at week 4, from a patient treated with tofacitinib. The origin of the receptors is a human donor with alopecia areata.

The rearrangement joins TRBV29-1 to TRBJ2-6; unclear D gene. V was shortened by 7 bases and J by 4 bases, with 14 bases between the two germline ends. The CDR3 is 14 residues long. Per the germline V gene, CDR1 is SQVTM and CDR2 is ANQGSEA. The CDR3 sequence is CSGSRRRGANVLTF. DNA of the CDR3: TGCAGCGGATCTCGTAGGAGAGGGGCCAACGTCCTGACTTTC.

The chain carries TRBV9 and TRBJ1-1, with D perhaps TRBD1 (5 bases). There are 14 residues in the CDR3. Germline-derived CDR1 and CDR2 are SGDLS and YYNGEE. The V and J ends lost 0 bases and 7 bases respectively, with 13 bases between them. CDR3 protein: CASSVGGAGSEAFF. CDR3 nucleotides: TGTGCCAGCAGCGTAGGGGGAGCAGGGAGTGAAGCTTTCTTT.

CDR3: CASSPRVPNGYTF. CDR3 sequence (DNA): TGTGCCAGCAGCCCCCGGGTTCCGAATGGCTACACCTTC. The chain links TRBV7-9 to TRBJ1-2; D call uncertain. Germline lookup yields CDR1 SEHNR and CDR2 FQNEAQ (reference sequence). CDR3 size: 13 residues. Trimming left V 5 bases short and J 6 bases short, with 13 bases between.

A few counts support this clone. The J gene is TRBJ2-5, the V gene TRBV25-1, with TRBD2 matching over 11 bases. The germline gives CDR1 MGHDK, CDR2 SYGVNS. This CDR3 has 18 residues. The junction had 15 bases not matched to a gene; V was cut back by 7 bases and J by 2 bases. The CDR3 region is CASTDEGTSGSPQETQYF. The CDR3 DNA follows: TGTGCCAGCACCGACGAAGGTACTAGCGGGAGCCCGCAAGAGACCCAGTACTTC.

This clone was seen only a few times. This rearrangement joins TRBV7-9 to TRBJ2-2, with D hard to call. The germline V gene encodes CDR1 SEHNR and CDR2 FQNEAQ (reference sequence). The CDR3 length is 14 residues. Deletions cut 0 bases from V and 5 bases from J, with 7 bases between. CDR3 DNA: TGTGCCAGCAGCTTAGCGTCGATTACCGGGGAGCTGTTTTTT. It translates to CASSLASITGELFF.

This clone was found once. This sequence joins TRBV4-3 and TRBJ1-1, with D perhaps TRBD1 (5 bases). Trimming took off 0 bases at V and 1 base at J, with 12 bases between the two ends. The CDR3 sequence is 16 residues long. CDR1 LGHNA and CDR2 YSLEER come from the germline V gene. CDR3 sequence: CASSQDGGRRNTEAFF. CDR3 nucleotide sequence: TGCGCCAGCAGCCAAGATGGGGGGAGGAGGAACACTGAAGCTTTCTTT.

V gene TRBV4-1 combines with J gene TRBJ2-7; D remains unclear. The CDR3 runs to 17 residues. CDR1 is MGHRA and CDR2 is YSYEKL in the germline V gene. V was shortened by 4 bases and J by 0 bases, with 19 bases between the two germline ends. DNA of the CDR3: TGCGCCAGCAGCCCGATTACCGGGTCCCTAAGCTCCTACGAGCAGTACTTC. It yields the protein CASSPITGSLSSYEQYF.

This chain uses TRBV5-1 with TRBJ2-5, with D perhaps matching TRBD1 (5 bases). Germline V gives CDR1 SGHRS, CDR2 YFSETQ. V gave up 0 bases and J gave up 1 base, with 10 bases separating them. The CDR3 has 15 amino acids. The CDR3 DNA reads as TGCGCCAGCAGCTTGGATGGGGCAGCCCAAGAGACCCAGTACTTC. As protein: CASSLDGAAQETQYF.